Below are 22 T cell receptor beta chains sequenced from a single sample in a study of T cell changes during pregnancy in multiple sclerosis. The protocol was immunoSEQ multiplex PCR, while the TCRdb copy is restricted to in-frame clones and leaves out a portion. The sample holds approximately 62,000 clones; roughly 93% are singletons and the top ten take around 4%. Sample: CD8+ T cells from peripheral blood mononuclear cells, taken in the second trimester of pregnancy. These receptors all stem from a female donor with multiple sclerosis, enrolled in a pregnancy study.

This clone occurred once. The chain has TRBV29-1 and TRBJ2-3; D gene uncertain. Trimming took 4 bases from V and 3 from J, leaving 2 bases between them. Germline CDR1 and CDR2: SQVTM and ANQGSEA. The CDR3 runs 10 residues. In DNA, the CDR3 is TGCAGCGTTGCAACAGATACGCAGTATTTT. Translation gives CSVATDTQYF.

The chain joins TRBV7-8 to TRBJ1-1, with D maybe TRBD1 (5 bases). This CDR3 has 16 residues. V was clipped by 1 base and J by 8 bases, with 20 bases between them. Germline V lookup: CDR1 SGHVS, CDR2 FQNEAQ. This CDR3 reads CASSLVAWGAESEAFF. In nucleotides, the CDR3 is TGTGCCAGCAGCTTAGTTGCCTGGGGCGCAGAATCCGAAGCTTTCTTT.

The chain recombines TRBV9 with TRBJ2-3, with 9 bases fitting TRBD2. V lost 4 bases, J lost 4 bases, and 7 bases stayed unmatched. CDR3 length: 15 residues. The germline V gene has CDR1 SGDLS and CDR2 YYNGEE. DNA of the CDR3: TGTGCCAGCAGCTCTAGCGGGGCCGAGGCAGATACGCAGTATTTT. Its protein product is CASSSSGAEADTQYF.

This sequence joins TRBV27 and TRBJ2-1; perhaps TRBD1 as D (5 bases). This CDR3 is built from 15 residues. Germline values: CDR1 MNHEY, CDR2 SMNVEV (reference sequence). Trimming left V 3 bases short and J 5 bases short, with 14 bases between. In nucleotides, the CDR3 is TGTGCCAGCAGTTTTATAGGGGAACGGGACAATGAGCAGTTCTTC. It encodes CASSFIGERDNEQFF.

The chain combines TRBV7-8 with TRBJ2-7, with no clear D. The CDR3 runs to 14 residues. The germline CDR1 and CDR2 sequences are SGHVS and FQNEAQ. Trimming left V 2 bases short and J 0 bases short, with 8 bases between. CDR3 sequence reads: CASSLKASSYEQYF. CDR3 nucleotides: TGTGCCAGCAGCTTAAAAGCGTCCTCCTACGAGCAGTACTTC.

The chain has TRBV6-6 and TRBJ1-1, with D perhaps TRBD1 (6 bases). Trimming left V 6 bases short and J 5 bases short, with 10 bases between. This CDR3 spans 12 amino acids. Germline V gives CDR1 MNHNY, CDR2 SVGAGI (reference sequence). The CDR3 here is CASRLQGTEAFF. CDR3 nucleotides: TGTGCCAGCAGACTTCAGGGGACTGAAGCTTTCTTT.

The sample holds one count of this clone. Written as DNA, the CDR3 is TGTGCCAGCAGCCCGGCGCTAGCGGGAGCGGATACGCAGTATTTT. It specifies CASSPALAGADTQYF. The genes are TRBV7-3 and TRBJ2-3; 10 nucleotides agree with TRBD2. Per germline, CDR1 SGHTA and CDR2 FQGTGA. The V gene end was trimmed by 5 bases and the J gene end by 6 bases; junction bases not matched to a gene: 8. This CDR3 region has 15 residues.

This chain joins TRBV7-9 and TRBJ2-7; the match to TRBD1 covers 11 bases. Germline V gives CDR1 SEHNR, CDR2 FQNEAQ (reference sequence). J gave up 3 bases and V 5 bases, and 9 bases lay outside the gene matches. The CDR3 has 16 amino acids. The CDR3 protein is CASSPGQGAEHYEQYF. The DNA for the CDR3 is TGTGCCAGCAGCCCCGGACAGGGGGCAGAGCACTACGAGCAGTACTTC.

This chain connects TRBV6-1 to TRBJ1-5; 8 bases fit TRBD1. The CDR3 is made up of 15 amino acids. Germline V gene data show CDR1 as MNHNS and CDR2 as SASEGT. Unmatched junction bases numbered 7, after V lost 5 bases and J lost 4 bases. The CDR3: CASSPQGANNQPQHF. CDR3 in DNA: TGTGCCAGCAGTCCCCAGGGGGCTAATAATCAGCCCCAGCATTTT.

The CDR3: CASSPYGAGSTQYF. In nucleotides, the CDR3 is TGTGCCAGCAGCCCATACGGGGCGGGATCGACCCAGTACTTC. J is TRBJ2-5 and V is TRBV27, with D perhaps matching TRBD2 (6 bases). Germline V gives CDR1 MNHEY, CDR2 SMNVEV (reference sequence). CDR3 length equals 14 residues. Trimming removed 6 bases at V and 7 bases at J, with 18 bases between.

This chain connects TRBV6-6 to TRBJ2-1, with 9 positions matching TRBD1. The length of the CDR3 is 14 residues. Trimming took 4 bases from V and 8 from J; bases not matched to a gene: 6. In germline, CDR1 is MNHNY, CDR2 SVGAGI (reference sequence). This CDR3 reads CASSWGQGFDEQFF. In nucleotides, the CDR3 is TGTGCCAGCAGTTGGGGACAGGGTTTTGATGAGCAGTTCTTC.

The genes are TRBV28 and TRBJ1-5; D might be TRBD1 (6 bases). Per germline, CDR1 MDHEN and CDR2 SYDVKM. This CDR3 spans 14 amino acids. V dropped 6 bases and J dropped 3 bases, with 12 bases sitting between them. The chain's CDR3 is CASRLDRNNQPQHF. The CDR3 bases are TGTGCCAGCAGACTAGACAGGAACAATCAGCCCCAGCATTTT.

V is TRBV7-9 and J is TRBJ2-5, with D maybe TRBD1 (5 bases). V gave up 5 bases and J gave up 0 bases, with 10 bases separating them. Looked up from germline, CDR1 is SEHNR and CDR2 is FQNEAQ (reference sequence). CDR3 length equals 14 residues. The CDR3 DNA follows: TGTGCCAGCAGCCAAGAAGGGGACCAAGAGACCCAGTACTTC. It translates to CASSQEGDQETQYF.

V usage is TRBV29-1 and J usage is TRBJ1-2; TRBD1 matches 12 bases. This CDR3 region has 14 residues. The V gene's germline CDR1 is SQVTM and CDR2 ANQGSEA. V trimming: 6 bases; J trimming: 8 bases; junction bases outside the gene matches: 10. For the CDR3, the DNA is TGCAGCGTGGGGGGGGGACAGGGGGCTGGAGGCTACACCTTC. It encodes CSVGGGQGAGGYTF.

This chain connects TRBV27 to TRBJ2-3, with a possible D match to TRBD1 (5 bases). The CDR3 contains 15 residues. The germline V and J ends were trimmed by 3 bases and 2 bases, with 12 bases remaining between them. The germline gives CDR1 MNHEY, CDR2 SMNVEV (reference sequence). The CDR3 bases are TGTGCCAGCAGTTTTGTACAGGCTTACACAGATACGCAGTATTTT. As protein: CASSFVQAYTDTQYF.

The chain couples TRBV5-1 to TRBJ2-1, with TRBD1 identical over 7 bases. The V and J ends lost 4 bases and 10 bases, in that order; junction bases with no gene match: 17. The CDR3 is made up of 16 amino acids. Germline-derived CDR1 and CDR2 are SGHRS and YFSETQ. CDR3 amino acids: CASSPADRVSLGEQFF. DNA of the CDR3: TGCGCCAGCAGCCCCGCCGACAGGGTCTCTTTGGGCGAGCAGTTCTTC.

This clone is a singleton in its sample. The chain has TRBV5-1 and TRBJ2-3; TRBD2 aligns across 14 bases. The germline V gene has CDR1 SGHRS and CDR2 YFSETQ. V was clipped by 3 bases and J by 2 bases; unmatched bases: 2. The CDR3 is 16 residues long. The DNA for the CDR3 is TGCGCCAGCAGCTGGGGACTAGCGGGAGACACAGATACGCAGTATTTT. Protein sequence: CASSWGLAGDTDTQYF.

The V and J genes are TRBV9 and TRBJ1-2; a weak D match, TRBD1 (5 bases). The length of the CDR3 is 13 residues. Germline CDR1 SGDLS, CDR2 YYNGEE. Between the trimmed V and J ends, which lost 4 bases and 4 bases, there was a span of 11 bases. The CDR3 loop reads CASSLQQGYGYTF. CDR3 coding DNA: TGTGCCAGCAGCCTTCAGCAGGGCTATGGCTACACCTTC.

V gene TRBV2 combines with J gene TRBJ2-5; a weak D match, TRBD1 (5 bases). Per germline, CDR1 SNHLY and CDR2 FYNNEI. The CDR3 spans 12 residues. V gave up 7 bases and J gave up 1 base, with 7 bases separating them. The CDR3 reads CASTQGQETQYF. The CDR3 DNA follows: TGTGCCAGCACCCAGGGCCAAGAGACCCAGTACTTC.

The V and J genes are TRBV19 and TRBJ1-5; no clear D. Trimming left V 2 bases short and J 0 bases short, with 11 bases between. CDR3 size: 16 residues. Germline V CDR1 and CDR2: LNHDA, SQIVND (reference sequence). The DNA of the CDR3 is TGTGCCAGTAGTATACAAGGGAGTTATAGCAATCAGCCCCAGCATTTT. Translation gives CASSIQGSYSNQPQHF.

The genes are TRBV5-1 and TRBJ2-7; tentatively, D is TRBD2 (5 bases). Germline CDR1 reads SGHRS; CDR2 reads YFSETQ. Trimming removed 5 bases from V and 0 bases from J, with 9 bases in between. This CDR3 region has 13 residues. The CDR3 sequence: CASRDSSSYEQYF. In DNA, the CDR3 is TGCGCCAGCAGGGACTCTTCCTCCTACGAGCAGTACTTC. Variable domain in full (rest from reference TRBV5-1 and TRBJ2-7): KAGVTQTPRYLIKTRGQQVTLSCSPISGHRSVSWYQQTPGQGLQFLFEYFSETQRNKGNFPGRFSGRQFSNSRSEMNVSTLELGDSALYLCASRDSSSYEQYFGPGTRLTVT.

The rearrangement joins TRBV5-1 to TRBJ2-2; tentative D call: TRBD2 (5 bases). CDR1 SGHRS and CDR2 YFSETQ come from the germline V gene. Trimming cost V 4 bases and J 5 bases, with 15 bases left between them. The CDR3 runs 15 residues. CDR3 DNA sequence: TGCGCCAGCAGCCCCTGGACCTCGGGGACCGGGGAGCTGTTTTTT. Protein product: CASSPWTSGTGELFF.